This TCR beta chain derives from a study of blood T cell repertoires in COVID-19. Sequenced by immunoSEQ multiplex PCR; TCRdb stores in-frame clones only, minus some. The top ten hold roughly 13% of the sample, which has some 180,000 clones, around 85% seen once. Germline CDR1 SGHTA, CDR2 FQGTGA. This CDR3 has 14 amino acids. Between the trimmed V and J ends, which lost 0 bases and 10 bases, there was a span of 13 bases. This sequence originates from a man between 50 and 59 years old who had recovered from COVID-19. The sample taken for sequencing was peripheral blood. The gene calls are TRBV7-3 and TRBJ2-1, with D possibly matching TRBD1 (5 bases). The CDR3 DNA is TGTGCCAGCAGCTTAACGTCAGGGCGAGACGAGCAGTTCTTC. This translates into CASSLTSGRDEQFF. The full variable domain, completed using reference TRBV7-3 and TRBJ2-1, is GAGVSQTPSNKVTEKGKYVELRCDPISGHTALYWYRQSLGQGPEFLIYFQGTGAADDSGLPNDRFFAVRPEGSVSTLKIQRTERGDSAVYLCASSLTSGRDEQFFGPGTRLTVL.